This TCR beta chain was identified during a study of blood T cell repertoires in COVID-19. The wider study: Italy, Spain and the United States were the sources of the convalescent and acute COVID-19 samples. Sample material is recorded as cDNA or gDNA derived from T cells, B-cell-depleted T cells, or PBMCs.

Authors' processing steps: Cell counts per sample came from amplifying reference gene primers. Sequencing used immunoSEQ multiplex PCR; TCRdb keeps in-frame clones, though not all of them. V and J calls and clone size follow that table, whereas D and trimming were derived from the DNA. The table includes around 180,000 clones, about 84% detected once. The V end lost 4 bases, the J end lost 4 bases, and 11 bases lay between the germline ends. Germline loops: CDR1 SNHLY, CDR2 FYNNEI. CDR3 length: 14 amino acids. Participants, 18 to 89 years old, spanned approximately 26 US areas. The chain is built from TRBV2 and TRBJ1-5; tentative D call: TRBD1 (5 bases). Sequenced material: PBMCs or T cells enriched from blood (not recorded which). The receptor was isolated from a woman in her 30s who had recovered from COVID-19. CDR3: CASSVSDRNQPQHF. The CDR3 DNA follows: TGTGCCAGCAGTGTTTCCGACAGAAATCAGCCCCAGCATTTT. Looking up the rest from reference TRBV2 and TRBJ1-5 gives the full variable domain: EPEVTQTPSHQVTQMGQEVILRCVPISNHLYFYWYRQILGQKVEFLVSFYNNEISEKSEIFDDQFSVERPDGSNFTLKIRSTKLEDSAMYFCASSVSDRNQPQHFGDGTRLSIL.